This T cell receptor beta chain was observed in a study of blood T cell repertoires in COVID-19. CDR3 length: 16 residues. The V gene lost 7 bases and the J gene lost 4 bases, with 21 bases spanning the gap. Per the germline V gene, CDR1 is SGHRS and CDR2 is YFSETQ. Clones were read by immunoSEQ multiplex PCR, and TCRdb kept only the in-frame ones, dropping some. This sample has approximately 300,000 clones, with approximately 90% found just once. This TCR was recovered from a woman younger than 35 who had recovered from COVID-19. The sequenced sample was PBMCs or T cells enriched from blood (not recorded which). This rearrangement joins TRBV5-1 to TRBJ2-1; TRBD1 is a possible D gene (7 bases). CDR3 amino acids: CASSYARGTDYNEQFF. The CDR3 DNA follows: TGCGCCAGCTCGTATGCCCGCGGGACAGATTACAATGAGCAGTTCTTC.